One and the same sample provided the 19 T cell receptor beta chains below, sequenced in a study of PD-1 blockade in classical Hodgkin lymphoma. Using immunoSEQ multiplex PCR, the repertoire was profiled, and TCRdb retains in-frame clones only, with some absent. This table has almost 95,000 clones, more than 80% appearing once. The time point denotes: cycle 4 day 1 (C4D1), after 5 to 7 weeks of nivolumab. Every patient had relapsed following autologous stem cell transplantation, and cohorts differed in brentuximab vedotin exposure. Source: peripheral blood mononuclear cells (PBMCs), taken before the fourth cycle of nivolumab. The receptor set was obtained from a human donor with classical Hodgkin lymphoma.

This chain connects TRBV19 to TRBJ2-4, with D possibly matching TRBD2 (5 bases). V lost 2 bases and J lost 11, with 16 bases in between. Germline CDR1 LNHDA, CDR2 SQIVND (reference sequence). CDR3 length equals 14 residues. In DNA, the CDR3 is TGTGCCAGTAGTATAAGAGGGCCCGGATTCGTTCAGTACTTC. Protein: CASSIRGPGFVQYF.

As DNA, the CDR3 is TGTGCCAGCTCACCGGGGACAGGGAGGTTGGCGCAGTTCTTC. This codes for CASSPGTGRLAQFF. This sequence joins TRBV18 and TRBJ2-1, with TRBD1 matching over 9 bases. The V segment lost 3 bases and the J segment 12 bases; nucleotides outside the gene matches: 9. CDR3 size: 14 residues. Looked up from germline, CDR1 is KGHSH and CDR2 is LQKENI.

V and J are TRBV7-2 and TRBJ2-1, with D possibly TRBD2 on 6 matching bases. Trimming removed 5 bases at V and 7 bases at J, with 15 bases between. The length of the CDR3 is 14 residues. Germline assignment: CDR1 SGHTA and CDR2 FQGNSA. The CDR3 spells CASSRAGAGNEQFF. The CDR3 DNA follows: TGTGCCAGCAGCCGGGCCGGAGCGGGTAATGAGCAGTTCTTC.

The rearrangement links TRBV10-3 to TRBJ2-7, with 7 positions matching TRBD2. V lost 5 bases to trimming and J lost 1 base; unmatched junction nucleotides: 5. The CDR3 consists of 14 residues. Per germline, CDR1 ENHRY and CDR2 SYGVKD. The CDR3 bases are TGTGCCATCAGTCCATCTAGCGGATCCTACGAGCAGTACTTC. It is translated as CAISPSSGSYEQYF.

The chain has TRBV19 and TRBJ2-1; the match to TRBD2 covers 16 bases. Germline trimming cut 4 bases from V and 8 bases from J; bases unmatched to any gene: 8. The CDR3 consists of 17 residues. The germline CDR1 and CDR2 sequences are LNHDA and SQIVND (reference sequence). The CDR3: CASSTHPGTSGRDEQFF. The CDR3 nucleotides are TGTGCCAGTAGTACCCACCCCGGGACTAGCGGGAGGGATGAGCAGTTCTTC. The full variable domain, completed using reference TRBV19 and TRBJ2-1, is DGGITQSPKYLFRKEGQNVTLSCEQNLNHDAMYWYRQDPGQGLRLIYYSQIVNDFQKGDIAEGYSVSREKKESFPLTVTSAQKNPTAFYLCASSTHPGTSGRDEQFFGPGTRLTVL.

This chain joins TRBV30 and TRBJ2-7; D unclear. The CDR3 sequence is 12 residues long. The germline CDR1 and CDR2 sequences are GTSNPN and SVGIG (reference sequence). The V end was cut by 2 bases, the J end by 2 bases, with 7 bases between. This chain's CDR3 is CAWSRVAYEQYF. The CDR3 DNA is TGTGCCTGGAGTAGGGTTGCCTACGAGCAGTACTTC.

This chain links TRBV21-1 with TRBJ2-5. TRBV21-1 is annotated as a pseudogene. The CDR3 runs to 15 residues. The CDR3 coding sequence is TGTGCCAGCAGCGCACGGGACCGATCCCAAGAGACCCAGTACTTC. It codes for CASSARDRSQETQYF.

This clone appeared once. The chain links TRBV27 to TRBJ1-5; tentative D call: TRBD1 (5 bases). V lost 3 bases and J lost 7, with 10 bases in between. From germline, CDR1 is MNHEY and CDR2 SMNVEV (reference sequence). The CDR3 has 13 amino acids. CDR3 region: CASSFSGTQPQHF. CDR3 sequence (DNA): TGTGCCAGCAGTTTTTCGGGGACCCAGCCCCAGCATTTT.

J is TRBJ2-1 and V is TRBV19, with TRBD2 matching 14 bases. J gave up 0 bases and V 5 bases, and 12 bases lay outside the gene matches. The CDR3 has 20 residues. The germline CDR1 and CDR2 sequences are LNHDA and SQIVND (reference sequence). The CDR3 DNA follows: TGTGCCAGTAGTCCAGCCCCGGGACTAGCGGGAGTACGCTCCTACAATGAGCAGTTCTTC. Protein: CASSPAPGLAGVRSYNEQFF. Based on the CDR3 plus reference TRBV19 and TRBJ2-1, the full variable domain is DGGITQSPKYLFRKEGQNVTLSCEQNLNHDAMYWYRQDPGQGLRLIYYSQIVNDFQKGDIAEGYSVSREKKESFPLTVTSAQKNPTAFYLCASSPAPGLAGVRSYNEQFFGPGTRLTVL.

J is TRBJ2-7 and V is TRBV7-9; D is ambiguous. The CDR3 totals 14 residues. Trimming cost V 5 bases and J 0 bases, with 11 bases left between them. Germline values: CDR1 SEHNR, CDR2 FQNEAQ (reference sequence). CDR3 bases: TGTGCCAGCAGCCCCGTTGGTAGCTCCTACGAGCAGTACTTC. Translation gives CASSPVGSSYEQYF.

The rearrangement links TRBV28 to TRBJ2-3, with D perhaps matching TRBD2 (5 bases). The germline CDR1 and CDR2 sequences are MDHEN and SYDVKM. The V and J ends lost 2 bases and 4 bases respectively, with 13 bases between them. The CDR3 is 15 residues long. The CDR3 nucleotides are TGTGCCAGCAGTTTACAAGACGGGATGCCAGATACGCAGTATTTT. Encoded protein: CASSLQDGMPDTQYF.

The genes are TRBV9 and TRBJ2-7; no definite D call. V was cut by 4 bases and J by 3 bases, with 11 bases left in between. Germline assignment: CDR1 SGDLS and CDR2 YYNGEE. The CDR3 totals 13 residues. The DNA for the CDR3 is TGTGCCAGCAGCCCAGACCCCTACTACGAGCAGTACTTC. The encoded protein is CASSPDPYYEQYF. Full variable domain (missing parts from reference TRBV9 and TRBJ2-7): DSGVTQTPKHLITATGQRVTLRCSPRSGDLSVYWYQQSLDQGLQFLIQYYNGEERAKGNILERFSAQQFPDLHSELNLSSLELGDSALYFCASSPDPYYEQYFGPGTRLTVT.

V and J are TRBV5-1 and TRBJ2-1; 8 bases align to TRBD2. V was clipped by 1 base and J by 9 bases; unmatched bases: 18. The CDR3 runs 18 residues. The V gene's germline CDR1 is SGHRS and CDR2 YFSETQ. The CDR3 spells CASSLSSSGRSRGSEQFF. CDR3 bases: TGCGCCAGCAGCTTGAGTTCCAGCGGGAGATCGAGGGGGAGTGAGCAGTTCTTC. Full variable domain (rest looked up from reference TRBV5-1 and TRBJ2-1): KAGVTQTPRYLIKTRGQQVTLSCSPISGHRSVSWYQQTPGQGLQFLFEYFSETQRNKGNFPGRFSGRQFSNSRSEMNVSTLELGDSALYLCASSLSSSGRSRGSEQFFGPGTRLTVL.

The V gene is TRBV19, the J gene TRBJ2-3; TRBD2 matches 12 bases. The length of the CDR3 is 13 residues. The ends lost 8 bases at V and 4 bases at J; junction bases unmatched: 1. Per the germline V gene, CDR1 is LNHDA and CDR2 is SQIVND (reference sequence). CDR3 region: CASRLAGADTQYF. CDR3 coding DNA: TGTGCCAGTCGACTAGCGGGAGCAGATACGCAGTATTTT.

V and J are TRBV7-7 and TRBJ2-2, with 7 bases identical to TRBD2. The trim removed 5 bases at V and 5 bases at J, leaving 5 bases unmatched. This CDR3 spans 14 amino acids. CDR1 SSHAT and CDR2 FNYEAQ come from the germline V gene (reference sequence). The DNA of the CDR3 is TGTGCCAGCAGCCCCGGCGGGGGAACCGGGGAGCTGTTTTTT. It is translated as CASSPGGGTGELFF.

The chain has TRBV15 and TRBJ2-1; 13 bases line up with TRBD2. CDR3 length: 20 amino acids. V dropped 3 bases and J dropped 9; count of bases not matched to a gene: 20. Germline CDR1 reads LNHNV; CDR2 reads YYDKDF (reference sequence). CDR3 DNA: TGTGCCACCAGCAGGGAAAACGGACTAGCGGGAGTCCCACCGGGGCTTGAGCAGTTCTTC. Its translation: CATSRENGLAGVPPGLEQFF.

The chain is built from TRBV28 and TRBJ2-5; weak D call: TRBD1 (5 bases). The germline gives CDR1 MDHEN, CDR2 SYDVKM. The CDR3 totals 18 residues. Between the trimmed V and J ends, which lost 7 bases and 2 bases, there was a span of 26 bases. The CDR3 reads CASNPTIGRERGQETQYF. The DNA of the CDR3 is TGTGCCAGCAACCCCACCATAGGCAGGGAACGCGGACAAGAGACCCAGTACTTC.

The V gene is TRBV5-1, the J gene TRBJ2-1; D is uncertain. The CDR3 runs 11 residues. Germline CDR1 SGHRS, CDR2 YFSETQ. V lost 7 bases to trimming and J lost 7 bases, with 9 bases between them. The CDR3 DNA is TGCGCCAGCGCCGGGTCAAATGAGCAGTTCTTC. Residues: CASAGSNEQFF.

In regard to this clone: The identical CDR3 is also encoded by other nucleotide sequences in the sample. This sequence joins TRBV5-1 and TRBJ2-5; no clear D. This CDR3 comprises 12 residues. Germline V gene lookup returns CDR1 SGHRS and CDR2 YFSETQ. V lost 4 bases, J lost 2 bases, and 6 bases lay in between. The CDR3 DNA reads as TGCGCCAGCAGCCTACAACAAGAGACCCAGTACTTC. This codes for CASSLQQETQYF.